Described below is a single T cell receptor (beta chain) sequence and its context. The antigen remains undetermined. Measured with immunoSEQ multiplex PCR; TCRdb has only the in-frame clones, and not every one. The table lists 200,000 to 250,000 clones, roughly 90% of them singletons, with around 10% in the top ten. Indicated treatment: 15 to 20 received Ad26.COV2.S at low or high dose, single or two shots; a few received placebo; per-sample allocation not given. On day 63 after the first injection, vaccine and placebo recipients gave samples. Based in Boston, the donor was an adult of 18-55 years. The entry originates in a study of Ad26.COV2.S vaccination and SARS-CoV-2 variants. Study-wide background: The donor participated in the COV1001 trial, in its Ad26.COV2.S arm. Study-wide findings and caveats: Analyses of TCR breadth and depth may have underestimated total T cell responses. It was reported that spike-specific CD8+ and CD4+ T cell responses were substantially broad after vaccination.

The material sequenced was peripheral blood, taken in a trial of Ad26.COV2.S vaccine versus placebo. The receptor comes from a person aged 18-65 years who received the Ad26.COV2.S COVID-19 vaccine or a placebo.

This chain's CDR3 is CASSYLGEGADIQYF. CDR3 coding DNA: TGTGCCAGCAGTTACCTCGGGGAGGGGGCTGACATTCAGTACTTC. The chain joins TRBV6-5 to TRBJ2-4; D possibly uses TRBD1 or TRBD2 (7 bases each). This CDR3 contains 15 residues. V gave up 2 bases and J gave up 8 bases, with 16 bases separating them. CDR1 is MNHEY and CDR2 is SVGAGI in the germline V gene.